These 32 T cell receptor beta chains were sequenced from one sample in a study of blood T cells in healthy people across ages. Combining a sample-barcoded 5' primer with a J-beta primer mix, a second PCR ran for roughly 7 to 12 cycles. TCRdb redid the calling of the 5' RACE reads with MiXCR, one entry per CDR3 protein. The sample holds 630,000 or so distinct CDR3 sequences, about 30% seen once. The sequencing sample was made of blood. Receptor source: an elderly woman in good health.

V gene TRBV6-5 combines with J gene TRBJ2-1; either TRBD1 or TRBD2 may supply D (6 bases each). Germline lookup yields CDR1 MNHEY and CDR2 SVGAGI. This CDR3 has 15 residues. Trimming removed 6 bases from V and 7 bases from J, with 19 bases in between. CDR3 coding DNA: TGTGCCAGCAGGCCTGGAGGTCTAGGGGGGAATGAGCAGTTCTTC. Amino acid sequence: CASRPGGLGGNEQFF.

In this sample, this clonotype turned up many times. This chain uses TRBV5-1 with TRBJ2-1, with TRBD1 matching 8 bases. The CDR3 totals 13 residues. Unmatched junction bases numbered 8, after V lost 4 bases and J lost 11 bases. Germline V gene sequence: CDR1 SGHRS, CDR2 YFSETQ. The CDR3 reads CASSKDRVGQQFF. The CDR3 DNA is TGCGCCAGCAGCAAGGACAGGGTGGGCCAGCAGTTCTTC.

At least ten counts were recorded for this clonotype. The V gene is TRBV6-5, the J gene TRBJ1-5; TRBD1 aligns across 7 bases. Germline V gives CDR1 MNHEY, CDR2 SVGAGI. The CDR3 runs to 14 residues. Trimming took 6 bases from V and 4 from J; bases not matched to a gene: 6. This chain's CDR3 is CASRRTGPNQPQHF. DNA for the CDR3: TGTGCCAGCAGGAGGACAGGTCCGAATCAGCCCCAGCATTTT.

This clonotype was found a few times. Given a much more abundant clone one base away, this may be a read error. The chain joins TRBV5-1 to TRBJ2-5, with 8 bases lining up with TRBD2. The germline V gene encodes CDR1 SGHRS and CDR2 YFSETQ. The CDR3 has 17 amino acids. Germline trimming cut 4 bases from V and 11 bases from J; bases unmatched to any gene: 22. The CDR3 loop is CASSPEGIGGGPREQYF. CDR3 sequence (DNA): TGCGCCAGCAGCCCGGAAGGGATCGGGGGGGGACCCAGAGAGCAGTACTTC.

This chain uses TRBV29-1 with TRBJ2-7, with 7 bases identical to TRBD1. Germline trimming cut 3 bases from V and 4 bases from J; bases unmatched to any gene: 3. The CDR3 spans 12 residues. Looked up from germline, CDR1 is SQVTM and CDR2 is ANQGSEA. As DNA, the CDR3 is TGCAGCGTTGAGGGACAGTGTTACGAGCAGTACTTC. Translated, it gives CSVEGQCYEQYF.

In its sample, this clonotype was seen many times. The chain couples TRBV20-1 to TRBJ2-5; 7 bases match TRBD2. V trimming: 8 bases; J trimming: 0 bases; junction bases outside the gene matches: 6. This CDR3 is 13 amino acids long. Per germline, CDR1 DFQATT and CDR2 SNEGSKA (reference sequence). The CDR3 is CSILRGNQETQYF. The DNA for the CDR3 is TGCAGTATTCTGCGGGGGAACCAAGAGACCCAGTACTTC.

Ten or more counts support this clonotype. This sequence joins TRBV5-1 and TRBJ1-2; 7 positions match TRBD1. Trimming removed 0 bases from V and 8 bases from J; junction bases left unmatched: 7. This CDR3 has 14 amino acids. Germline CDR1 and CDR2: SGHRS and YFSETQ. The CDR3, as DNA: TGCGCCAGCAGCTTGGCCATGCGGGACAGCGGCTACACCTTC. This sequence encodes CASSLAMRDSGYTF.

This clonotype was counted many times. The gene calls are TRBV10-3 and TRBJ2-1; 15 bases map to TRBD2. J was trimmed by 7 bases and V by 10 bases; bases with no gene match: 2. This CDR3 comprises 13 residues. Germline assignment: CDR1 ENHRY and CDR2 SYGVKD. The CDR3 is CATGTSGGNEQFF. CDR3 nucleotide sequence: TGTGCCACTGGGACTAGCGGGGGGAATGAGCAGTTCTTC.

This CDR3 is CASSFRQGAGSDYGYTF. CDR3 DNA: TGCGCCAGCAGCTTTCGACAGGGGGCCGGCTCCGACTATGGCTACACCTTC. This chain links TRBV5-1 with TRBJ1-2, with 10 nucleotides matching TRBD1. The J segment lost 3 bases and the V segment lost 2 bases, leaving 10 bases of the junction unmatched. CDR3 length equals 17 residues. The V gene's germline CDR1 is SGHRS and CDR2 YFSETQ.

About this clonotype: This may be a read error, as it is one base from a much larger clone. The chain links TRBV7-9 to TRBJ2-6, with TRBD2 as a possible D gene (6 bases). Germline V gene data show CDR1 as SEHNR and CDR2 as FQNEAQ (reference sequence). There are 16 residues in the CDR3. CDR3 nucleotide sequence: TGTGCCAGCAGCATCCTTGGGGGGTCCGGGGCCTACGTCCTGACTTTC. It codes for CASSILGGSGAYVLTF.

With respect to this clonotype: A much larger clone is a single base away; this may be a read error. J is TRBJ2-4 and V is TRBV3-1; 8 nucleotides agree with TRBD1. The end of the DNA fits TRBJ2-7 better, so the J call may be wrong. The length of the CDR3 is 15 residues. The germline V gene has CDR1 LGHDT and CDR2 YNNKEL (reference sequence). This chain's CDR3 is CTSSHLNRGQAEQYF. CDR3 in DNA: TGTACCAGCAGCCACCTAAATCGGGGACAGGCCGAGCAGTACTTC.

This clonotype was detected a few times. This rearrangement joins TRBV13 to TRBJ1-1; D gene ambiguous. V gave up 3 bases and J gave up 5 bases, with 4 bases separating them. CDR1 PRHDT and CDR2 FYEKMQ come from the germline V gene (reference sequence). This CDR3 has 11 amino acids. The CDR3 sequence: CASSFVTEAFF. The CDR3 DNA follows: TGTGCCAGCAGCTTTGTTACTGAAGCTTTCTTT.

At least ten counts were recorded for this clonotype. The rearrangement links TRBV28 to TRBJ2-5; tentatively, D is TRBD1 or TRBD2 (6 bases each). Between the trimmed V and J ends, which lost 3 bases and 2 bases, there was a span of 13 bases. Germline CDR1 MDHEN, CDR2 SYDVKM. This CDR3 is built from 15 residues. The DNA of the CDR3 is TGTGCCAGCAGTTTGCAAGGGGGGCATCAAGAGACCCAGTACTTC. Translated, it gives CASSLQGGHQETQYF.

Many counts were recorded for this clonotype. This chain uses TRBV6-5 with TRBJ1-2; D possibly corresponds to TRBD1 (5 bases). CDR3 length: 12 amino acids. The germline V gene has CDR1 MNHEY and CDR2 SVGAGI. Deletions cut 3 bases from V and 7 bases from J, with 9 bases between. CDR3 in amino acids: CASSYDRLGYTF. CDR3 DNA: TGTGCCAGCAGTTATGACAGACTTGGCTACACCTTC.

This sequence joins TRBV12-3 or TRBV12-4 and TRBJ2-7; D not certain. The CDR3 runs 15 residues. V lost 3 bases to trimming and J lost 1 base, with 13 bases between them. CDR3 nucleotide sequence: TGTGCCAGCAGTTTCATGCTGAATCCATCCTACGAGCAGTACTTC. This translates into CASSFMLNPSYEQYF.

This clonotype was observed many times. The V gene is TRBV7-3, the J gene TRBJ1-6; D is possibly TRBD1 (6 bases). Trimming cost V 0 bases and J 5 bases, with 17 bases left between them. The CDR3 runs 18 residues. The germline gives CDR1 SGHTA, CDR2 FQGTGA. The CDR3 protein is CASSLTAGGARNNSPLHF. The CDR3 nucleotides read TGTGCCAGCAGCTTAACCGCCGGGGGGGCGAGAAATAATTCACCCCTCCACTTT.

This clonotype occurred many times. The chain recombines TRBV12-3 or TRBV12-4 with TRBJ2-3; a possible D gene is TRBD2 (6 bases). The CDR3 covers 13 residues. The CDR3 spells CASGGTYTDTQYF. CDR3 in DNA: TGTGCTAGCGGTGGCACTTACACAGATACGCAGTATTTT.

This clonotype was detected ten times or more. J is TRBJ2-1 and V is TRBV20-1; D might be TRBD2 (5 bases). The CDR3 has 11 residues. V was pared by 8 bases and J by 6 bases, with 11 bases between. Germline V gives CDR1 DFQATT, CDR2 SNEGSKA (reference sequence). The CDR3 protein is CSPGEPNEQFF. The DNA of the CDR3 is TGCAGTCCCGGGGAACCCAATGAGCAGTTCTTC.

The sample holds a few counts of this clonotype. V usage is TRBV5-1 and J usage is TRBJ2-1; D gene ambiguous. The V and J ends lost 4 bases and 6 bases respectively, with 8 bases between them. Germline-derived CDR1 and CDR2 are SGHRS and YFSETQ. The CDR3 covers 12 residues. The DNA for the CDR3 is TGCGCCAGCAGCCCCCAGCTCAATGAGCAGTTCTTC. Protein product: CASSPQLNEQFF.

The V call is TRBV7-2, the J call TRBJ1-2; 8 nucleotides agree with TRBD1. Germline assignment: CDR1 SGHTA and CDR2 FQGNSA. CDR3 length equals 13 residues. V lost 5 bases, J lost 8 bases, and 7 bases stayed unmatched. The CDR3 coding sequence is TGTGCCAGCAGCCCGGACAGGGTGCTAGGCTACACCTTC. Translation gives CASSPDRVLGYTF.

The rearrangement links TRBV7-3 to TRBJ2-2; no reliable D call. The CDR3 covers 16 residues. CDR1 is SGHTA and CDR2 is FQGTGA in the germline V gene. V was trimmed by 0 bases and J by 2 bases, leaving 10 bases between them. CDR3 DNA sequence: TGTGCCAGCAGCTTAACCCCCACTCTTAACACCGGGGAGCTGTTTTTT. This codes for CASSLTPTLNTGELFF.

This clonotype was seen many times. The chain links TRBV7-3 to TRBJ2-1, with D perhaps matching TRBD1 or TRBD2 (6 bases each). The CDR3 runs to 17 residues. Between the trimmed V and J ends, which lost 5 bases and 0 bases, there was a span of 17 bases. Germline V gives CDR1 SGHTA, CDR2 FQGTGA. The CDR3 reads CASSLSGGHPSYNEQFF. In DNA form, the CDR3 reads TGTGCCAGCAGCCTGTCCGGGGGACACCCCTCCTACAATGAGCAGTTCTTC.

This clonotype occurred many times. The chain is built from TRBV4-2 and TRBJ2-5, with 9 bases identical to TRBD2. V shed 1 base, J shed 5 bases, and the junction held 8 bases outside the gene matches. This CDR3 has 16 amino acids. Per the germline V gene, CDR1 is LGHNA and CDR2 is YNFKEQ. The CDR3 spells CASSQGMRGGRETQYF. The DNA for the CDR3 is TGTGCCAGCAGCCAAGGGATGCGGGGGGGCCGGGAGACCCAGTACTTC.

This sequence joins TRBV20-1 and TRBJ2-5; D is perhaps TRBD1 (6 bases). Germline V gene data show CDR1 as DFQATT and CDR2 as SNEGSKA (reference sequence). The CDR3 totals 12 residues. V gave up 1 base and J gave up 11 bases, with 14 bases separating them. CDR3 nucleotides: TGCAGTGCTAGAGCACAGGGAATCGGGCAGTACTTC. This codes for CSARAQGIGQYF.

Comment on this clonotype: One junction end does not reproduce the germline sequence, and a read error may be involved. The CDR3 DNA sequence: TGTGCCAGCAGCCCCGACAGGGACACAACCTACGAGCGGTACTTC. Amino acid sequence: CASSPDRDTTYERYF. The chain couples TRBV7-3 to TRBJ2-7; 7 nucleotides align to TRBD1. The length of the CDR3 is 15 residues. CDR1 is SGHTA, CDR2 FQGTGA, per germline.

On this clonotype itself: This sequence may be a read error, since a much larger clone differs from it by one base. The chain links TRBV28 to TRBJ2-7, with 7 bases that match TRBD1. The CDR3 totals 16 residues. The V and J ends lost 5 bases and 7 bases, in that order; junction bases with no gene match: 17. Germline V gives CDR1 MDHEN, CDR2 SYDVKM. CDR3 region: CASSPVGQRKYNEQYF. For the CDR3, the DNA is TGTGCCAGCAGTCCTGTGGGACAGAGAAAGTACAATGAGCAGTACTTC.

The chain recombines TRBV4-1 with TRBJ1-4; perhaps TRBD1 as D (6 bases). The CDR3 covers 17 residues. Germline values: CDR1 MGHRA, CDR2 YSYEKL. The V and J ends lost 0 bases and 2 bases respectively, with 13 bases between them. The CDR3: CASSQDGGPGTNEKLFF. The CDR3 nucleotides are TGCGCCAGCAGCCAAGATGGGGGCCCGGGGACTAATGAAAAACTGTTTTTT.

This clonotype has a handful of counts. The CDR3 loop reads CASSLDRIRVAPLHF. The DNA of the CDR3 is TGTGCCAGCAGCTTAGATAGGATCAGGGTAGCACCCCTCCACTTT. This chain connects TRBV11-2 to TRBJ1-6; TRBD1 might be the D (5 bases). Germline V gives CDR1 SGHAT, CDR2 FQNNGV. V was trimmed by 0 bases and J by 11 bases, leaving 14 bases between them. The CDR3 contains 15 residues.

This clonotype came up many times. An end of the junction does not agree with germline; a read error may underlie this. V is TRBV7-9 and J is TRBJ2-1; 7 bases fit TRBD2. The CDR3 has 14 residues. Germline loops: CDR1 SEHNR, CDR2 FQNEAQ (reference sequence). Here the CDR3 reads CASSLAGAYNEQFF. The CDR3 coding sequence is TGCGCCAGCAGCCTCGCGGGGGCCTACAATGAGCAGTTCTTC.

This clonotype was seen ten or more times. The CDR3 region is CSARQGWYEQYF. CDR3 in DNA: TGCAGTGCTAGACAGGGGTGGTACGAGCAGTACTTC. The V and J genes are TRBV20-1 and TRBJ2-7, with D tentatively TRBD1 (6 bases). Germline CDR1 DFQATT, CDR2 SNEGSKA (reference sequence). This CDR3 contains 12 residues. V was shortened by 2 bases and J by 4 bases, with 9 bases between the two germline ends.

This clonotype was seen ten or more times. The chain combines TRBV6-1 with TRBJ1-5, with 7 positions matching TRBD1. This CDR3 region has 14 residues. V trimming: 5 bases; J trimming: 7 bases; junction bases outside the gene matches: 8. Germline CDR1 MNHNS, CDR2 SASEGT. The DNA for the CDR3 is TGTGCCAGCAGTACCGACAGGGTAGGACAGCCCCAGCATTTT. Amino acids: CASSTDRVGQPQHF.

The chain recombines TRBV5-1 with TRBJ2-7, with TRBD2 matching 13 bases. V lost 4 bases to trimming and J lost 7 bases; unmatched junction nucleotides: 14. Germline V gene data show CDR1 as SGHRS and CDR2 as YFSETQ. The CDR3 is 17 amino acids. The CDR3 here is CASSPGTSGVLYNEQYF. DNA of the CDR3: TGCGCCAGCAGCCCCGGGACTAGCGGGGTCCTATACAATGAGCAGTACTTC.